This TCR beta chain was observed in a study of OX40 agonist ivuxolimab in advanced cancers. Libraries were prepared by immunoSEQ multiplex PCR; TCRdb keeps only in-frame clonotypes and omits some of them. The sample has tens of thousands of clones; over 60% are singletons. Germline-derived CDR1 and CDR2 are SGHRS and YFSETQ. V lost 2 bases to trimming and J lost 6 bases; unmatched junction nucleotides: 14. The CDR3 length is 16 residues. Sequences were derived from CD4+ or CD8+ T cells sorted from blood, sampled in a trial of the OX40 agonist ivuxolimab. The origin of this receptor is an adult with an advanced solid tumor such as melanoma, head and neck, liver or kidney cancer. This chain uses TRBV5-1 with TRBJ2-7; 7 nucleotides line up with TRBD2. In DNA form, the CDR3 reads TGCGCCAGCAGCTTACATTGGTGGCGGGAGCAGAGCGAGCAGTACTTC. Translated: CASSLHWWREQSEQYF.